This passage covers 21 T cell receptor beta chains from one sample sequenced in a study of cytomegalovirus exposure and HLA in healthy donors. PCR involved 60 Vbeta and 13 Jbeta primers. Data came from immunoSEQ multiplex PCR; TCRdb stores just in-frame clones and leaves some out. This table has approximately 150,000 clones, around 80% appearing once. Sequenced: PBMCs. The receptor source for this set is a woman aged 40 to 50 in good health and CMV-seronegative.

For the CDR3, the DNA is TGTGCCAGTAATACACCTCAGGGAAGGGCTAACTATGGCTACACCTTC. It yields the protein CASNTPQGRANYGYTF. The chain links TRBV6-6 to TRBJ1-2, with D perhaps TRBD1 (5 bases). Germline values: CDR1 MNHNY, CDR2 SVGAGI (reference sequence). The CDR3 is made up of 16 amino acids. V shed 9 bases and J shed 0 bases, with 20 bases lying between them.

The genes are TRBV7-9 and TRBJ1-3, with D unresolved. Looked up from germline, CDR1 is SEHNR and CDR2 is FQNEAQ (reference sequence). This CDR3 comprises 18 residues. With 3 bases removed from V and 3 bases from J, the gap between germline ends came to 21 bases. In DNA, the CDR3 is TGTGCCAGCAGCTTCCCTAGAGCGGGAGTGGGTCTTGGAAACACCATATATTTT. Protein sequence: CASSFPRAGVGLGNTIYF.

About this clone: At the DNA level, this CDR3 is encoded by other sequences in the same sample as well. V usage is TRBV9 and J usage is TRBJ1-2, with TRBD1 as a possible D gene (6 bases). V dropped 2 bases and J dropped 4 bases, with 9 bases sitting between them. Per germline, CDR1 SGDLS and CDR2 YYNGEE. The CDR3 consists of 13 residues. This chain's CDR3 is CASSVTGIYGYTF. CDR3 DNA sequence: TGTGCCAGCAGCGTTACAGGGATCTATGGCTACACCTTC.

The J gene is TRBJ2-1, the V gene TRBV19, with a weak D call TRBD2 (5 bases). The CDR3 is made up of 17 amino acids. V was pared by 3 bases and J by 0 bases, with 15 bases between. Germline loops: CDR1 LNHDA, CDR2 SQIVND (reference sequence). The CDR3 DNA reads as TGTGCCAGTAGTATTGAGGCGGACTCGAGCTCCTACAATGAGCAGTTCTTC. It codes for CASSIEADSSSYNEQFF. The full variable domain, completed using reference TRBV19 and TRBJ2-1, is DGGITQSPKYLFRKEGQNVTLSCEQNLNHDAMYWYRQDPGQGLRLIYYSQIVNDFQKGDIAEGYSVSREKKESFPLTVTSAQKNPTAFYLCASSIEADSSSYNEQFFGPGTRLTVL.

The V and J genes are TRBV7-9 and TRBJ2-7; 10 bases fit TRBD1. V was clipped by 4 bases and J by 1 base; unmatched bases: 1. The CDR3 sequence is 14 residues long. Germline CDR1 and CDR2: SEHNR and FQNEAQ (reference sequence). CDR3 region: CASSSDRGSYEQYF. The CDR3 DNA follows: TGTGCCAGCAGCTCGGACAGGGGGTCCTACGAGCAGTACTTC.

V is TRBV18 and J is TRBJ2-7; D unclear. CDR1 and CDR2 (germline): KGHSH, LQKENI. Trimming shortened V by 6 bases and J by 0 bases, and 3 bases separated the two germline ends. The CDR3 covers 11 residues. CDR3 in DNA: TGTGCCAGCTCGGCCTCCTACGAGCAGTACTTC. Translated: CASSASYEQYF.

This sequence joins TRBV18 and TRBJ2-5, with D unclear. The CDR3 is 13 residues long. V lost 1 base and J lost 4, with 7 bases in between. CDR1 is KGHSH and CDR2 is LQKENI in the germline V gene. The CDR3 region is CASSPQERETQYF. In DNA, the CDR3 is TGTGCCAGCTCACCACAGGAGCGAGAGACCCAGTACTTC.

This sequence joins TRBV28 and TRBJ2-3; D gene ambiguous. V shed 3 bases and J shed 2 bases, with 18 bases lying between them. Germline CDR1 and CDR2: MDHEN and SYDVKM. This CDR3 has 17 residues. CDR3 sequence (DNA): TGTGCCAGCAGTTTCCCCCTCGCTAGTCTAAACACAGATACGCAGTATTTT. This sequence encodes CASSFPLASLNTDTQYF.

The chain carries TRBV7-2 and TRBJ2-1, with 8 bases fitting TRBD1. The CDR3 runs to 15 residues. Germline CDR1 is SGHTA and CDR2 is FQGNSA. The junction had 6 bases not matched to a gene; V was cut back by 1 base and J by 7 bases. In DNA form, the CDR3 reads TGTGCCAGCAGCTTAGGGCAGGGGGCAAGAAATGAGCAGTTCTTC. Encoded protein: CASSLGQGARNEQFF.

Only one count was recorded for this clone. This CDR3 reads CASSEGQIEQYF. The CDR3 nucleotides are TGTGCCAGCAGTGAAGGTCAAATCGAGCAGTACTTC. The chain couples TRBV2 to TRBJ2-7; no firm D call. Germline CDR1 is SNHLY and CDR2 is FYNNEI. The CDR3 totals 12 residues. Trimming took off 1 base at V and 6 bases at J, with 7 bases between the two ends.

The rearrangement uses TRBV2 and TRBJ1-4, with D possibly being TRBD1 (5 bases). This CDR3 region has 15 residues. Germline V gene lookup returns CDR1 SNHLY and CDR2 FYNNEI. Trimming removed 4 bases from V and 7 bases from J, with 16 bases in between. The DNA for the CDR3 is TGTGCCAGCAGTGGGGGTTCGGGGGGAGCTGAAAAACTGTTTTTT. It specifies CASSGGSGGAEKLFF.

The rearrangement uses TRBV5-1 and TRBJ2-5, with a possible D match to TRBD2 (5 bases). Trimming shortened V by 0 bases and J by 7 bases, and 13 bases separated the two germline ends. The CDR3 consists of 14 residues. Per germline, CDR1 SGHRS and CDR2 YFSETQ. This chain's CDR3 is CASSLGVSSGTQYF. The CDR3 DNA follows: TGCGCCAGCAGCTTGGGCGTGTCCAGCGGGACCCAGTACTTC.

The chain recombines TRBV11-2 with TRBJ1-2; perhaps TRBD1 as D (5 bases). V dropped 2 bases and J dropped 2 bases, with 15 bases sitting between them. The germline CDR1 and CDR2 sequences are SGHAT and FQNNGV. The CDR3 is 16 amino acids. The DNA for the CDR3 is TGTGCCAGCAGCTTAAGTGCGGGGGGAGGCAACTATGGCTACACCTTC. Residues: CASSLSAGGGNYGYTF.

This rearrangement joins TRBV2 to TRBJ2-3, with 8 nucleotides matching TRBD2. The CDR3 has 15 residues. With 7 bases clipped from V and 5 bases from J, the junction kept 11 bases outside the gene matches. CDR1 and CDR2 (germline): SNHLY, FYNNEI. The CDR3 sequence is CASTPLTSVKDTQYF. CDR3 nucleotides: TGTGCCAGCACCCCCCTGACTAGCGTGAAAGATACGCAGTATTTT.

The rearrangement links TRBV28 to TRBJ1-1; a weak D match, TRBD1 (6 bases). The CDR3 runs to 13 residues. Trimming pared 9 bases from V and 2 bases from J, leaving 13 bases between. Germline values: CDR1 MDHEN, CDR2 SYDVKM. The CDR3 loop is CASMDRANTEAFF. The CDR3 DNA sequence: TGTGCCAGTATGGACAGAGCTAACACTGAAGCTTTCTTT.

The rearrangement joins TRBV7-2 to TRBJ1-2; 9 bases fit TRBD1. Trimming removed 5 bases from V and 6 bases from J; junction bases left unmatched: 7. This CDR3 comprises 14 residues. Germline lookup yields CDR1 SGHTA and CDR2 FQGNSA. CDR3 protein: CASSPIRTGDGYTF. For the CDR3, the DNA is TGTGCCAGCAGCCCCATTAGGACAGGGGATGGCTACACCTTC.

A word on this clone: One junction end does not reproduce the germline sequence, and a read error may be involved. This chain's CDR3 is CVSLSTHYGYTF. The CDR3 DNA sequence: TGTGTCAGTCTGTCGACACACTATGGCTACACCTTC. The V call is TRBV19, the J call TRBJ1-2; no definite D call. The CDR3 is 12 residues long. Germline CDR1 LNHDA, CDR2 SQIVND (reference sequence).

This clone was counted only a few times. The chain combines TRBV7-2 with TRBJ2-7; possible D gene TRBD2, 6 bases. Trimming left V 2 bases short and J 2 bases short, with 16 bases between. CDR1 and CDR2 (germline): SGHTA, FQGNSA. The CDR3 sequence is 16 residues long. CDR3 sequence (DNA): TGTGCCAGCAGCTTAATGGAGGGAACGCTACCCTACGAGCAGTACTTC. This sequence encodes CASSLMEGTLPYEQYF.

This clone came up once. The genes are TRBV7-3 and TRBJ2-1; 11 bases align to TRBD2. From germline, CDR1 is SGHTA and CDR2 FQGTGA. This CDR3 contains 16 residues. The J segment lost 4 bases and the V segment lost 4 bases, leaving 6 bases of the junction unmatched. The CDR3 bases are TGTGCCAGCAGCTCTGCCGGGACTAGCGGATACAATGAGCAGTTCTTC. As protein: CASSSAGTSGYNEQFF.

This CDR3 reads CASSLGDRVSSPLHF. In DNA form, the CDR3 reads TGTGCCAGCAGCTTAGGGGACAGGGTGTCCTCACCCCTCCACTTT. The chain recombines TRBV7-2 with TRBJ1-6; 9 bases map to TRBD1. This CDR3 has 15 amino acids. The V and J ends lost 1 base and 10 bases, in that order; junction bases with no gene match: 5. Germline assignment: CDR1 SGHTA and CDR2 FQGNSA.

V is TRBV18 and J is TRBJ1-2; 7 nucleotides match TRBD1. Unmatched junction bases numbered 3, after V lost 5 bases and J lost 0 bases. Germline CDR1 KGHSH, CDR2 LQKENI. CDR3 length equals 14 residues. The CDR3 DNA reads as TGTGCCAGCTCAGTCGGGACAGCTAACTATGGCTACACCTTC. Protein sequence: CASSVGTANYGYTF. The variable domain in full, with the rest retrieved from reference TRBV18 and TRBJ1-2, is NAGVMQNPRHLVRRRGQEARLRCSPMKGHSHVYWYRQLPEEGLKFMVYLQKENIIDESGMPKERFSAEFPKEGPSILRIQQVVRGDSAAYFCASSVGTANYGYTFGSGTRLTVV.